A selection of T cell receptor beta chains follows, all from one sample in a study of T and B cells in COVID-19 patients. MiXCR, applied by TCRdb to the multiplex PCR reads, yields one record per CDR3 protein. Among about 5,400 distinct CDR3 sequences listed, about 30% were seen once. Sequences were obtained from blood. The receptors stem from a human donor with active COVID-19. CDR3s include the opening cysteine and the closing phenylalanine or tryptophan. The order of the fields is V gene, D gene, clone size, J gene, CDR3 protein, CDR3 DNA. D genes are given only for firm matches. Clone size is stated in some rows and not others, as once, few, many or a class when expanded.

TRBV11-3	TRBD2	NA	TRBJ2-1	CASSPLAGGVGNEQFF	TGTGCCAGCAGCCCACTAGCGGGAGGGGTGGGGAATGAGCAGTTCTTC
TRBV6-5	NA	medium-sized	TRBJ2-5	CASKGQAVETQYF	TGTGCCAGCAAGGGTCAGGCGGTCGAGACCCAGTACTTC
TRBV20-1	TRBD2	NA	TRBJ2-3	CSATTSGRAFTDTQYF	TGCAGTGCTACCACTAGCGGGAGGGCCTTTACAGATACGCAGTATTTT
TRBV5-6	NA	medium-sized	TRBJ2-3	CASSLNRQPSTDTQYF	TGTGCCAGCAGCTTGAACAGGCAACCTAGCACAGATACGCAGTATTTT
TRBV7-6	NA	few	TRBJ1-1	CASSLGSRGPNTEAFF	TGTGCCAGCAGCTTAGGTTCGAGGGGTCCGAACACTGAAGCTTTCTTT
TRBV28	NA	NA	TRBJ2-1	CASSSHRNPPYNEQFF	TGTGCCAGCAGTTCACACAGGAACCCCCCCTACAATGAGCAGTTCTTC
TRBV27	TRBD1	NA	TRBJ2-3	CASSSRDRGPGDTQYF	TGTGCCAGCAGTAGCCGGGACAGGGGGCCGGGAGATACGCAGTATTTT
TRBV19	NA	medium-sized	TRBJ1-5	CASSIRGSNQPQHF	TGTGCCAGTAGTATAAGGGGAAGCAATCAGCCCCAGCATTTT
TRBV5-6	TRBD1	NA	TRBJ2-7	CASSPGQGDYEQYF	TGTGCCAGCAGCCCCGGACAGGGGGACTACGAGCAGTACTTC
TRBV6-5	TRBD2	medium-sized	TRBJ2-3	CASSYSGTSVSTDTQYF	TGTGCCAGCAGTTACAGCGGGACTAGTGTGTCCACAGATACGCAGTATTTT
TRBV12-3/TRBV12-4	NA	NA	TRBJ1-2	CASSLKRSNGYTF	TGTGCCAGCAGTCTCAAGCGGAGTAATGGCTACACCTTC
TRBV14	NA	many	TRBJ1-4	CASSQAGSGEKLFF	TGTGCCAGCAGCCAAGCAGGGTCGGGGGAAAAACTGTTTTTT
TRBV18	NA	few	TRBJ1-2	CASSAPGLENGYTF	TGTGCCAGCTCAGCCCCAGGACTTGAAAATGGCTACACCTTC
TRBV30	NA	medium-sized	TRBJ1-3	CAWRWRSSGNTIYF	TGTGCCTGGAGGTGGAGGAGCTCTGGAAACACCATATATTTT
TRBV18	TRBD2	medium-sized	TRBJ2-1	CASSNREGAYNEQFF	TGTGCCAGCTCTAATCGGGAGGGGGCCTACAATGAGCAGTTCTTC